The 26 T cell receptor beta chains in this list originate from one sample, sequenced in a study of early T cells in non-severe SARS-CoV-2 infection (dated by TCRdb to the early 2020s). Library preparation employed 5' RACE. The instrument was a NextSeq 500. TCRdb redid the processing of the public reads, applying fastp at Q25 and MiXCR, and retained in-frame beta chains. Records with the same CDR3 protein are collapsed into one entry carrying the most frequent genes and DNA. This sample has tens of thousands of distinct CDR3 sequences in its table, and over 9.5% of those were observed once. The biggest ten clones account for approximately 5% of the sample. The sequencing used whole blood, collected at baseline. The receptor set was obtained from an adult who was a healthcare worker with PCR-confirmed SARS-CoV-2 infection or an uninfected control (not recorded which).

This clonotype was counted ten times or more. The V call is TRBV13, the J call TRBJ2-7, with a tentative D call TRBD1 (6 bases). With 5 bases removed from V and 3 bases from J, the gap between germline ends came to 17 bases. Germline V CDR1 and CDR2: PRHDT, FYEKMQ (reference sequence). The CDR3 consists of 15 residues. CDR3: CASSPARGPIYEQYF. CDR3 in DNA: TGTGCCAGCAGCCCAGCCAGGGGACCGATCTACGAGCAGTACTTC. The whole variable domain, remainder taken from reference TRBV13 and TRBJ2-7, is AAGVIQSPRHLIKEKRETATLKCYPIPRHDTVYWYQQGPGQDPQFLISFYEKMQSDKGSIPDRFSAQQFSDYHSELNMSSLELGDSALYFCASSPARGPIYEQYFGPGTRLTVT.

This clonotype was counted ten times or more. V usage is TRBV12-3 or TRBV12-4 and J usage is TRBJ1-1; 9 positions agree with TRBD1. V lost 4 bases and J lost 8; bases outside the gene matches: 5. The CDR3 consists of 13 residues. The CDR3 reads CASSSWTGVEAFF. In DNA, the CDR3 is TGTGCCAGCAGTTCCTGGACAGGGGTCGAAGCTTTCTTT.

The chain links TRBV5-1 to TRBJ2-7; 11 positions agree with TRBD2. V dropped 1 base and J dropped 3; count of bases not matched to a gene: 6. The CDR3 runs to 16 residues. Germline values: CDR1 SGHRS, CDR2 YFSETQ. The CDR3 spells CASSLLPGTSGYEQYF. The CDR3 nucleotides read TGCGCCAGCAGCTTGCTTCCCGGGACTAGCGGCTACGAGCAGTACTTC.

Here the CDR3 DNA reads TGTGCCAGCAGCTTCAAGGGGGGCTCCTACGAGCAGTACTTC. Translated: CASSFKGGSYEQYF. The rearrangement joins TRBV5-4 to TRBJ2-7; D is possibly TRBD1 or TRBD2 (6 bases each). Germline CDR1 is SGHNT and CDR2 is YYREEE (reference sequence). The V end lost 2 bases, the J end lost 0 bases, and 9 bases lay between the germline ends. CDR3 length: 14 amino acids.

V and J are TRBV18 and TRBJ2-7; 9 nucleotides line up with TRBD2. The length of the CDR3 is 15 residues. V trimming: 4 bases; J trimming: 6 bases; junction bases outside the gene matches: 10. In germline, CDR1 is KGHSH, CDR2 LQKENI. The CDR3: CASSLRAGGLFEQYF. The DNA for the CDR3 is TGTGCCAGCTCACTTAGAGCGGGAGGACTGTTCGAGCAGTACTTC.

This clonotype occurred a few times. This chain links TRBV29-1 with TRBJ2-2; TRBD1 aligns across 9 bases. The CDR3 has 16 amino acids. After removal of 3 bases from V and 0 bases from J, the junction contained 5 bases not matched to a gene. CDR1 is SQVTM, CDR2 ANQGSEA, per germline. The CDR3 DNA reads TGCAGCGTTGATGTTGGGACAGGGACGAACACCGGGGAGCTGTTTTTT. It is translated as CSVDVGTGTNTGELFF.

This clonotype came up a few times. V usage is TRBV29-1 and J usage is TRBJ2-7, with TRBD2 matching 12 bases. The trim removed 0 bases at V and 7 bases at J, leaving 13 bases unmatched. The length of the CDR3 is 17 residues. Germline V lookup: CDR1 SQVTM, CDR2 ANQGSEA. CDR3 sequence reads: CSVEEGPPLAGGREQYF. For the CDR3, the DNA is TGCAGCGTTGAAGAAGGACCACCCCTAGCGGGAGGGAGGGAGCAGTACTTC.

The chain carries TRBV30 and TRBJ1-1; a possible D gene is TRBD1 (6 bases). CDR3 size: 13 residues. Trimming pared 5 bases from V and 6 bases from J, leaving 16 bases between. Germline V gives CDR1 GTSNPN, CDR2 SVGIG (reference sequence). This chain's CDR3 is CAWGGKVRAEAFF. The CDR3 DNA is TGTGCCTGGGGGGGCAAGGTTAGGGCTGAAGCTTTCTTT. Full variable domain (outside the CDR3, taken from reference TRBV30 and TRBJ1-1): SQTIHQWPATLVQPVGSPLSLECTVEGTSNPNLYWYRQAAGRGLQLLFYSVGIGQISSEVPQNLSASRPQDRQFILSSKKLLLSDSGFYLCAWGGKVRAEAFFGQGTRLTVV.

The rearrangement links TRBV3-1 to TRBJ2-1; a possible D gene is TRBD2 (5 bases). The length of the CDR3 is 12 residues. Trimming cost V 1 base and J 12 bases, with 10 bases left between them. Germline CDR1 and CDR2: LGHDT and YNNKEL (reference sequence). The CDR3 protein is CASSQARGSQFF. The CDR3 DNA sequence: TGTGCCAGCAGCCAAGCACGGGGTTCGCAGTTCTTC.

The chain employs TRBV29-1 and TRBJ1-1, with TRBD1 identical over 7 bases. The trim removed 3 bases at V and 0 bases at J, leaving 4 bases unmatched. The germline CDR1 and CDR2 sequences are SQVTM and ANQGSEA. The CDR3 has 14 residues. Here the CDR3 DNA reads TGCAGCGTTGAGACACAGGGGATGAACACTGAAGCTTTCTTT. Protein product: CSVETQGMNTEAFF.

This clonotype has a handful of counts. This chain uses TRBV29-1 with TRBJ2-1; a possible D gene is TRBD2 (5 bases). V lost 1 base to trimming and J lost 1 base, with 11 bases between them. The germline gives CDR1 SQVTM, CDR2 ANQGSEA. This CDR3 is built from 15 residues. CDR3 loop: CSVEGVTGSYNEQFF. The CDR3 nucleotides read TGCAGCGTTGAAGGGGTGACGGGGTCCTACAATGAGCAGTTCTTC.

This clonotype was counted a few times. CDR3 DNA: TGTGCCAGCAGTACTAGCGGGGGGACTGAAGAGACCCAGTACTTC. It is translated as CASSTSGGTEETQYF. The chain employs TRBV2 and TRBJ2-5, with TRBD2 matching over 12 bases. The CDR3 spans 15 residues. V dropped 5 bases and J dropped 3; count of bases not matched to a gene: 4. Germline lookup yields CDR1 SNHLY and CDR2 FYNNEI. The whole variable domain, filled in from reference TRBV2 and TRBJ2-5, reads EPEVTQTPSHQVTQMGQEVILRCVPISNHLYFYWYRQILGQKVEFLVSFYNNEISEKSEIFDDQFSVERPDGSNFTLKIRSTKLEDSAMYFCASSTSGGTEETQYFGPGTRLLVL.

This clonotype has a handful of counts. One end of the junction does not line up with germline, which may come from a read error. The chain recombines TRBV18 with TRBJ2-3; D gene unclear. This CDR3 is 11 amino acids long. Germline CDR1 and CDR2: KGHSH and LQKENI. CDR3 DNA: TGTGCCAGCTCACCACGTGATACGCAGTTTTTT. This gives the protein CASSPRDTQFF.

This clonotype was recorded at least ten times. The chain uses TRBV13 and TRBJ2-1; 8 nucleotides line up with TRBD2. Germline V gene data show CDR1 as PRHDT and CDR2 as FYEKMQ (reference sequence). CDR3 length equals 15 residues. J gave up 5 bases and V 6 bases, and 9 bases lay outside the gene matches. The chain's CDR3 is CASRTGRAVNNEQFF. In DNA, the CDR3 is TGTGCCAGCAGAACCGGGAGGGCCGTAAACAATGAGCAGTTCTTC.

The chain uses TRBV2 and TRBJ1-1, with D possibly matching TRBD1 (6 bases). The CDR3 loop spans 14 amino acids. The V gene lost 4 bases and the J gene lost 1 base, with 10 bases spanning the gap. From germline, CDR1 is SNHLY and CDR2 FYNNEI. CDR3 region: CASSAWDTNTEAFF. CDR3 DNA: TGTGCCAGCAGTGCCTGGGACACGAACACTGAAGCTTTCTTT.

This clonotype has more than one count but fewer than ten. The gene calls are TRBV6-5 and TRBJ1-2; tentative D call: TRBD1 (6 bases). The V and J ends lost 2 bases and 4 bases respectively, with 20 bases between them. The CDR3 covers 17 residues. Germline V CDR1 and CDR2: MNHEY, SVGAGI. The CDR3: CASSYRQQNGQLYGYTF. The CDR3 bases are TGTGCCAGCAGTTACCGTCAACAGAACGGACAGCTCTATGGCTACACCTTC.

This clonotype was observed a few times. This chain joins TRBV3-1 and TRBJ2-1; 11 positions agree with TRBD2. Germline values: CDR1 LGHDT, CDR2 YNNKEL (reference sequence). The CDR3 spans 17 residues. Trimming removed 2 bases from V and 4 bases from J; junction bases left unmatched: 7. The CDR3 sequence is CASSQRRLAGSYNEQFF. Written as DNA, the CDR3 is TGTGCCAGCAGCCAAAGAAGACTAGCGGGATCGTACAATGAGCAGTTCTTC.

This rearrangement joins TRBV5-1 to TRBJ2-3, with TRBD2 matching 7 bases. CDR1 and CDR2 (germline): SGHRS, YFSETQ. The trim removed 4 bases at V and 3 bases at J, leaving 14 bases unmatched. The CDR3 has 17 amino acids. The CDR3 sequence: CASSPLDGRIGTDTQYF. For the CDR3, the DNA is TGCGCCAGCAGCCCCCTGGACGGGAGGATAGGAACAGATACGCAGTATTTT.

The sample holds many counts of this clonotype. V gene TRBV12-3 or TRBV12-4 combines with J gene TRBJ1-1; tentative D call: TRBD1 (5 bases). This CDR3 spans 13 amino acids. V lost 1 base and J lost 7, with 10 bases in between. CDR3 residues: CASSLDHRIEAFF. CDR3 sequence (DNA): TGTGCCAGCAGTTTAGACCACAGGATTGAAGCTTTCTTT.

On this clonotype: One junction end does not reproduce the germline sequence, and a read error may be involved. V and J are TRBV7-2 and TRBJ1-1; 10 bases are shared with TRBD1. CDR3 size: 16 residues. Germline CDR1 is SGHTA and CDR2 is FQGNSA. In nucleotides, the CDR3 is TGTGCCAGCAGCTCTATCAGGACAGGGGGATTCACTGAAGTTTTCTTT. It specifies CASSSIRTGGFTEVFF.

This clonotype was seen a few times. The V gene is TRBV7-3, the J gene TRBJ1-1; a possible D gene is TRBD1 (5 bases). Germline CDR1 is SGHTA and CDR2 is FQGTGA. The CDR3 has 13 residues. V was cut by 7 bases and J by 4 bases, with 13 bases left in between. This CDR3 is CASKPSGTTEAFF. Written as DNA, the CDR3 is TGTGCCAGCAAGCCTTCAGGGACCACTGAAGCTTTCTTT.

V usage is TRBV5-6 and J usage is TRBJ1-4; TRBD1 aligns across 7 bases. The V segment lost 4 bases and the J segment 7 bases; nucleotides outside the gene matches: 4. The CDR3 is 13 amino acids. Germline CDR1 is SGHDT and CDR2 is YYEEEE. The DNA for the CDR3 is TGTGCCAGCAGCCAGACAGGGACTGAAAAACTGTTTTTT. This gives the protein CASSQTGTEKLFF. The full variable domain, rest sourced from reference TRBV5-6 and TRBJ1-4, is DAGVTQSPTHLIKTRGQQVTLRCSPKSGHDTVSWYQQALGQGPQFIFQYYEEEERQRGNFPDRFSGHQFPNYSSELNVNALLLGDSALYLCASSQTGTEKLFFGSGTQLSVL.

There are a few counts of this clonotype. V gene TRBV15 combines with J gene TRBJ1-6; D gene uncertain. Trimming cost V 0 bases and J 10 bases, with 7 bases left between them. The CDR3 has 13 amino acids. Looked up from germline, CDR1 is LNHNV and CDR2 is YYDKDF (reference sequence). The CDR3 DNA follows: TGTGCCACCAGCAGAGATCAAAGGTCACCCCTCCACTTT. It translates to CATSRDQRSPLHF. Full variable domain (rest looked up from reference TRBV15 and TRBJ1-6): DAMVIQNPRYQVTQFGKPVTLSCSQTLNHNVMYWYQQKSSQAPKLLFHYYDKDFNNEADTPDNFQSRRPNTSFCFLDIRSPGLGDTAMYLCATSRDQRSPLHFGNGTRLTVT.

This clonotype was seen more than once but under ten times. This sequence joins TRBV29-1 and TRBJ2-1; D call uncertain. The V gene lost 1 base and the J gene lost 5 bases, with 9 bases spanning the gap. Germline CDR1 reads SQVTM; CDR2 reads ANQGSEA. The CDR3 is 13 amino acids. The CDR3 DNA sequence: TGCAGCGTTGAAGTCCAGACCAACAATGAGCAGTTCTTC. This translates into CSVEVQTNNEQFF.

DNA of the CDR3: TGCGCCAGCAAGACCGGGACAGTCCCCTACGAGCAGTACTTC. Its translation is CASKTGTVPYEQYF. This chain links TRBV5-1 with TRBJ2-7; 7 nucleotides line up with TRBD1. The CDR3 loop spans 14 amino acids. J lost 2 bases, V lost 6 bases, and 8 bases had no gene match. Germline V gives CDR1 SGHRS, CDR2 YFSETQ.

In its sample, this clonotype was seen many times. The chain carries TRBV20-1 and TRBJ2-3; D is perhaps TRBD1 or TRBD2 (6 bases each). The germline gives CDR1 DFQATT, CDR2 SNEGSKA (reference sequence). This CDR3 has 14 residues. V was shortened by 6 bases and J by 2 bases, with 15 bases between the two germline ends. As DNA, the CDR3 is TGCAGTGCGGGCGGGACACCAGACACAGATACGCAGTATTTT. It yields the protein CSAGGTPDTDTQYF.